This T cell receptor beta chain was sequenced during a study of OX40 agonist ivuxolimab in advanced cancers. General study points: Low normalized T-cell clonal expansion also characterized some of the nonresponders.

Per the germline V gene, CDR1 is SGHKS and CDR2 is YYEKEE (reference sequence). V was cut by 4 bases and J by 1 base, with 12 bases left in between. This CDR3 comprises 15 residues. Only in-frame clones appear in the TCRdb table, and some are missing; sequencing was by immunoSEQ multiplex PCR. The top ten clones hold around 1% of a sample with 55,000 to 65,000 clones, 86% of them seen once. A history of autoimmune disease or systemic immunosuppression excluded patients. As for this clone: What it binds is unknown.

This chain connects TRBV5-5 to TRBJ1-5; possibly TRBD1 for D (5 bases). This specimen was CD4+ or CD8+ T cells sorted from blood, taken in a trial of the OX40 agonist ivuxolimab. The sequence was obtained from an adult with an advanced solid tumor such as melanoma, head and neck, liver or kidney cancer. The CDR3 nucleotides are TGTGCCAGCAGCCGTGAAGGGGCGAGCAATCAGCCCCAGCATTTT. Encoded protein: CASSREGASNQPQHF.